This entry lists 17 T cell receptor beta chains sequenced from one sample in a study of CD8+CD57+ T cells in acquired aplastic anemia. Genomic DNA provided the template from which TCR beta VDJ and CDR3 profiles were obtained. TCRdb used MiXCR to reprocess the reads, holding one entry per CDR3 protein. The sample records some 140,000 distinct CDR3 sequences, around 41% being singletons. Sequenced input: sorted CD4+, CD8+, or CD8+CD57+ T cells (not recorded which) from PBMCs. The receptors were gathered from a human donor in good health, serving as a control.

Many counts were recorded for this clonotype. The J gene is TRBJ2-7, the V gene TRBV29-1, with 9 bases matching TRBD2. This CDR3 is 13 amino acids long. The germline V gene has CDR1 SQVTM and CDR2 ANQGSEA. The ends lost 7 bases at V and 7 bases at J; junction bases unmatched: 11. CDR3: CSAQAAGGAEQYF. The CDR3 DNA reads TGCAGCGCCCAGGCGGCGGGAGGGGCGGAGCAGTACTTC.

The chain joins TRBV20-1 to TRBJ2-1; D is possibly TRBD2 (5 bases). The germline V gene encodes CDR1 DFQATT and CDR2 SNEGSKA (reference sequence). This CDR3 contains 13 residues. V was clipped by 5 bases and J by 0 bases, with 8 bases between them. The CDR3: CSAFTSSYNEQFF. The CDR3 DNA reads TGCAGTGCTTTCACTAGCTCCTACAATGAGCAGTTCTTC.

V is TRBV29-1 and J is TRBJ1-2; D call uncertain. The CDR3 runs 12 residues. From germline, CDR1 is SQVTM and CDR2 ANQGSEA. V was trimmed by 2 bases and J by 3 bases, leaving 7 bases between them. The CDR3 region has the DNA TGCAGCGTTGAATGGGGAGACTATGGCTACACCTTC. This codes for CSVEWGDYGYTF. Supplemented by reference TRBV29-1 and TRBJ1-2, the full variable domain reads SAVISQKPSRDICQRGTSLTIQCQVDSQVTMMFWYRQQPGQSLTLIATANQGSEATYESGFVIDKFPISRPNLTFSTLTVSNMSPEDSSIYLCSVEWGDYGYTFGSGTRLTVV.

This clonotype was observed a handful of times. The chain is built from TRBV20-1 and TRBJ2-6; the D is unclear. V lost 6 bases and J 0 bases, leaving 15 bases between the germline ends. This CDR3 contains 16 residues. Germline V gene lookup returns CDR1 DFQATT and CDR2 SNEGSKA (reference sequence). CDR3 sequence: CSAITGGLSGANVLTF. The CDR3 DNA reads TGCAGTGCCATCACGGGCGGCCTCTCTGGGGCCAACGTCCTGACTTTC.

The chain employs TRBV20-1 and TRBJ1-4; D remains ambiguous. In germline, CDR1 is DFQATT, CDR2 SNEGSKA (reference sequence). The CDR3 has 18 amino acids. Trimming left V 2 bases short and J 0 bases short, with 19 bases between. The CDR3 is CSARPSSGRDATNEKLFF. As DNA, the CDR3 is TGCAGTGCTAGACCAAGTTCCGGCAGAGACGCAACTAATGAAAAACTGTTTTTT.

This clonotype was found many times. This chain links TRBV13 with TRBJ2-2; 8 positions agree with TRBD2. The germline gives CDR1 PRHDT, CDR2 FYEKMQ (reference sequence). V shed 6 bases and J 3 bases; nucleotides not matched to a gene: 12. This CDR3 comprises 17 residues. The CDR3 DNA sequence: TGTGCCAGCAGTTTCCGCAGCGGGAGTGAAGACACCGGGGAGCTGTTTTTT. Its protein is CASSFRSGSEDTGELFF.

The rearrangement joins TRBV10-3 to TRBJ1-2; D call uncertain. Germline V gives CDR1 ENHRY, CDR2 SYGVKD. V was cut by 2 bases and J by 3 bases, with 10 bases left in between. This CDR3 spans 14 amino acids. CDR3 sequence: CAISEPSRDYGYTF. In DNA form, the CDR3 reads TGTGCCATCAGTGAGCCGAGTCGCGACTATGGCTACACCTTC.

The chain is built from TRBV19 and TRBJ1-6; D gene uncertain. The CDR3 runs 13 residues. Germline values: CDR1 LNHDA, CDR2 SQIVND (reference sequence). V shed 7 bases and J shed 11 bases, with 15 bases lying between them. CDR3: CASKPPGQAPLHF. Here the CDR3 DNA reads TGTGCCAGTAAGCCCCCCGGGCAAGCACCCCTCCACTTT.

This clonotype was seen at least ten times. The chain has TRBV20-1 and TRBJ1-6; possibly TRBD1 for D (6 bases). This CDR3 region has 13 residues. Germline values: CDR1 DFQATT, CDR2 SNEGSKA (reference sequence). This chain's CDR3 is CSISRDTGSPLHF. CDR3 coding DNA: TGCAGCATAAGCCGGGACACGGGTTCACCCCTCCACTTT.

This clonotype was observed many times. The J gene is TRBJ1-2, the V gene TRBV7-9, with TRBD1 identical over 9 bases. Germline CDR1 and CDR2: SEHNR and FQNEAQ (reference sequence). This CDR3 comprises 15 residues. The trim removed 5 bases at V and 0 bases at J, leaving 4 bases unmatched. In nucleotides, the CDR3 is TGTGCCAGCAGCCGACAGGGGGGTCCTAACTATGGCTACACCTTC. Protein product: CASSRQGGPNYGYTF.

This clonotype was counted many times. This sequence joins TRBV12-3 or TRBV12-4 and TRBJ2-5; D is possibly TRBD2 (6 bases). The V gene lost 5 bases and the J gene lost 5 bases, with 18 bases spanning the gap. The CDR3 contains 15 residues. The CDR3 sequence is CASSPNTGGGETQYF. DNA for the CDR3: TGTGCCAGCAGTCCGAACACGGGTGGAGGGGAGACCCAGTACTTC.

In DNA form, the CDR3 reads TGCAGCGTTGGGGGGTCTGAAGCTTTCTTT. Translation gives CSVGGSEAFF. The rearrangement joins TRBV29-1 to TRBJ1-1; maybe TRBD1 (5 bases). This CDR3 has 10 amino acids. Trimming cost V 4 bases and J 6 bases, with 6 bases left between them. Per the germline V gene, CDR1 is SQVTM and CDR2 is ANQGSEA.

This clonotype was recorded a few times. V usage is TRBV3-1 and J usage is TRBJ1-1; D not certain. Between the trimmed V and J ends, which lost 0 bases and 5 bases, there was a span of 25 bases. Germline CDR1 LGHDT, CDR2 YNNKEL (reference sequence). The CDR3 extends over 19 amino acids. The CDR3 is CASSQDKFLNPRVRTEAFF. CDR3 nucleotide sequence: TGTGCCAGCAGCCAAGACAAATTCCTGAATCCGAGGGTTCGGACTGAAGCTTTCTTT. The full variable domain, completed using reference TRBV3-1 and TRBJ1-1, is DTAVSQTPKYLVTQMGNDKSIKCEQNLGHDTMYWYKQDSKKFLKIMFSYNNKELIINETVPNRFSPKSPDKAHLNLHINSLELGDSAVYFCASSQDKFLNPRVRTEAFFGQGTRLTVV.

The chain combines TRBV15 with TRBJ1-5; D gene unclear. Trimming left V 3 bases short and J 2 bases short, with 8 bases between. The CDR3 covers 14 residues. Germline-derived CDR1 and CDR2 are LNHNV and YYDKDF (reference sequence). The CDR3: CATSSGFRNQPQHF. The CDR3, as DNA: TGTGCCACCAGCAGTGGGTTTCGCAATCAGCCCCAGCATTTT.

This clonotype showed up just a few times. This chain connects TRBV6-1 to TRBJ1-2, with no clear D. Germline V CDR1 and CDR2: MNHNS, SASEGT. V lost 5 bases and J 0 bases, leaving 10 bases between the germline ends. The CDR3 is 14 residues long. This CDR3 reads CASSNRFANYGYTF. The CDR3 DNA reads as TGTGCCAGCAGTAATAGGTTTGCTAACTATGGCTACACCTTC.

This clonotype has a count of ten or more. This rearrangement joins TRBV20-1 to TRBJ1-4; no clear D gene. V was shortened by 6 bases and J by 6 bases, with 8 bases between the two germline ends. This CDR3 has 11 amino acids. Germline V gives CDR1 DFQATT, CDR2 SNEGSKA (reference sequence). CDR3 in amino acids: CSAPSYEKLFF. For the CDR3, the DNA is TGCAGTGCACCTTCCTATGAAAAACTGTTTTTT.

A remark on this clonotype: This may be a read error, as it is one base from a much larger clone. Given the absence of the conserved phenylalanine or tryptophan at the CDR3 end, a read error is likely. V usage is TRBV11-1 and J usage is TRBJ1-6; 8 bases are a match to TRBD1. With 1 base clipped from V and 10 bases from J, the junction kept 9 bases outside the gene matches. The CDR3 has 16 residues. The germline gives CDR1 SGHAT, CDR2 FQDESV (reference sequence). CDR3 nucleotide sequence: TGTGCCAGCAGCTTAGATTTTACAGGGGGGTCCTCACCCCTCCACTCT. It encodes CASSLDFTGGSSPLHS.